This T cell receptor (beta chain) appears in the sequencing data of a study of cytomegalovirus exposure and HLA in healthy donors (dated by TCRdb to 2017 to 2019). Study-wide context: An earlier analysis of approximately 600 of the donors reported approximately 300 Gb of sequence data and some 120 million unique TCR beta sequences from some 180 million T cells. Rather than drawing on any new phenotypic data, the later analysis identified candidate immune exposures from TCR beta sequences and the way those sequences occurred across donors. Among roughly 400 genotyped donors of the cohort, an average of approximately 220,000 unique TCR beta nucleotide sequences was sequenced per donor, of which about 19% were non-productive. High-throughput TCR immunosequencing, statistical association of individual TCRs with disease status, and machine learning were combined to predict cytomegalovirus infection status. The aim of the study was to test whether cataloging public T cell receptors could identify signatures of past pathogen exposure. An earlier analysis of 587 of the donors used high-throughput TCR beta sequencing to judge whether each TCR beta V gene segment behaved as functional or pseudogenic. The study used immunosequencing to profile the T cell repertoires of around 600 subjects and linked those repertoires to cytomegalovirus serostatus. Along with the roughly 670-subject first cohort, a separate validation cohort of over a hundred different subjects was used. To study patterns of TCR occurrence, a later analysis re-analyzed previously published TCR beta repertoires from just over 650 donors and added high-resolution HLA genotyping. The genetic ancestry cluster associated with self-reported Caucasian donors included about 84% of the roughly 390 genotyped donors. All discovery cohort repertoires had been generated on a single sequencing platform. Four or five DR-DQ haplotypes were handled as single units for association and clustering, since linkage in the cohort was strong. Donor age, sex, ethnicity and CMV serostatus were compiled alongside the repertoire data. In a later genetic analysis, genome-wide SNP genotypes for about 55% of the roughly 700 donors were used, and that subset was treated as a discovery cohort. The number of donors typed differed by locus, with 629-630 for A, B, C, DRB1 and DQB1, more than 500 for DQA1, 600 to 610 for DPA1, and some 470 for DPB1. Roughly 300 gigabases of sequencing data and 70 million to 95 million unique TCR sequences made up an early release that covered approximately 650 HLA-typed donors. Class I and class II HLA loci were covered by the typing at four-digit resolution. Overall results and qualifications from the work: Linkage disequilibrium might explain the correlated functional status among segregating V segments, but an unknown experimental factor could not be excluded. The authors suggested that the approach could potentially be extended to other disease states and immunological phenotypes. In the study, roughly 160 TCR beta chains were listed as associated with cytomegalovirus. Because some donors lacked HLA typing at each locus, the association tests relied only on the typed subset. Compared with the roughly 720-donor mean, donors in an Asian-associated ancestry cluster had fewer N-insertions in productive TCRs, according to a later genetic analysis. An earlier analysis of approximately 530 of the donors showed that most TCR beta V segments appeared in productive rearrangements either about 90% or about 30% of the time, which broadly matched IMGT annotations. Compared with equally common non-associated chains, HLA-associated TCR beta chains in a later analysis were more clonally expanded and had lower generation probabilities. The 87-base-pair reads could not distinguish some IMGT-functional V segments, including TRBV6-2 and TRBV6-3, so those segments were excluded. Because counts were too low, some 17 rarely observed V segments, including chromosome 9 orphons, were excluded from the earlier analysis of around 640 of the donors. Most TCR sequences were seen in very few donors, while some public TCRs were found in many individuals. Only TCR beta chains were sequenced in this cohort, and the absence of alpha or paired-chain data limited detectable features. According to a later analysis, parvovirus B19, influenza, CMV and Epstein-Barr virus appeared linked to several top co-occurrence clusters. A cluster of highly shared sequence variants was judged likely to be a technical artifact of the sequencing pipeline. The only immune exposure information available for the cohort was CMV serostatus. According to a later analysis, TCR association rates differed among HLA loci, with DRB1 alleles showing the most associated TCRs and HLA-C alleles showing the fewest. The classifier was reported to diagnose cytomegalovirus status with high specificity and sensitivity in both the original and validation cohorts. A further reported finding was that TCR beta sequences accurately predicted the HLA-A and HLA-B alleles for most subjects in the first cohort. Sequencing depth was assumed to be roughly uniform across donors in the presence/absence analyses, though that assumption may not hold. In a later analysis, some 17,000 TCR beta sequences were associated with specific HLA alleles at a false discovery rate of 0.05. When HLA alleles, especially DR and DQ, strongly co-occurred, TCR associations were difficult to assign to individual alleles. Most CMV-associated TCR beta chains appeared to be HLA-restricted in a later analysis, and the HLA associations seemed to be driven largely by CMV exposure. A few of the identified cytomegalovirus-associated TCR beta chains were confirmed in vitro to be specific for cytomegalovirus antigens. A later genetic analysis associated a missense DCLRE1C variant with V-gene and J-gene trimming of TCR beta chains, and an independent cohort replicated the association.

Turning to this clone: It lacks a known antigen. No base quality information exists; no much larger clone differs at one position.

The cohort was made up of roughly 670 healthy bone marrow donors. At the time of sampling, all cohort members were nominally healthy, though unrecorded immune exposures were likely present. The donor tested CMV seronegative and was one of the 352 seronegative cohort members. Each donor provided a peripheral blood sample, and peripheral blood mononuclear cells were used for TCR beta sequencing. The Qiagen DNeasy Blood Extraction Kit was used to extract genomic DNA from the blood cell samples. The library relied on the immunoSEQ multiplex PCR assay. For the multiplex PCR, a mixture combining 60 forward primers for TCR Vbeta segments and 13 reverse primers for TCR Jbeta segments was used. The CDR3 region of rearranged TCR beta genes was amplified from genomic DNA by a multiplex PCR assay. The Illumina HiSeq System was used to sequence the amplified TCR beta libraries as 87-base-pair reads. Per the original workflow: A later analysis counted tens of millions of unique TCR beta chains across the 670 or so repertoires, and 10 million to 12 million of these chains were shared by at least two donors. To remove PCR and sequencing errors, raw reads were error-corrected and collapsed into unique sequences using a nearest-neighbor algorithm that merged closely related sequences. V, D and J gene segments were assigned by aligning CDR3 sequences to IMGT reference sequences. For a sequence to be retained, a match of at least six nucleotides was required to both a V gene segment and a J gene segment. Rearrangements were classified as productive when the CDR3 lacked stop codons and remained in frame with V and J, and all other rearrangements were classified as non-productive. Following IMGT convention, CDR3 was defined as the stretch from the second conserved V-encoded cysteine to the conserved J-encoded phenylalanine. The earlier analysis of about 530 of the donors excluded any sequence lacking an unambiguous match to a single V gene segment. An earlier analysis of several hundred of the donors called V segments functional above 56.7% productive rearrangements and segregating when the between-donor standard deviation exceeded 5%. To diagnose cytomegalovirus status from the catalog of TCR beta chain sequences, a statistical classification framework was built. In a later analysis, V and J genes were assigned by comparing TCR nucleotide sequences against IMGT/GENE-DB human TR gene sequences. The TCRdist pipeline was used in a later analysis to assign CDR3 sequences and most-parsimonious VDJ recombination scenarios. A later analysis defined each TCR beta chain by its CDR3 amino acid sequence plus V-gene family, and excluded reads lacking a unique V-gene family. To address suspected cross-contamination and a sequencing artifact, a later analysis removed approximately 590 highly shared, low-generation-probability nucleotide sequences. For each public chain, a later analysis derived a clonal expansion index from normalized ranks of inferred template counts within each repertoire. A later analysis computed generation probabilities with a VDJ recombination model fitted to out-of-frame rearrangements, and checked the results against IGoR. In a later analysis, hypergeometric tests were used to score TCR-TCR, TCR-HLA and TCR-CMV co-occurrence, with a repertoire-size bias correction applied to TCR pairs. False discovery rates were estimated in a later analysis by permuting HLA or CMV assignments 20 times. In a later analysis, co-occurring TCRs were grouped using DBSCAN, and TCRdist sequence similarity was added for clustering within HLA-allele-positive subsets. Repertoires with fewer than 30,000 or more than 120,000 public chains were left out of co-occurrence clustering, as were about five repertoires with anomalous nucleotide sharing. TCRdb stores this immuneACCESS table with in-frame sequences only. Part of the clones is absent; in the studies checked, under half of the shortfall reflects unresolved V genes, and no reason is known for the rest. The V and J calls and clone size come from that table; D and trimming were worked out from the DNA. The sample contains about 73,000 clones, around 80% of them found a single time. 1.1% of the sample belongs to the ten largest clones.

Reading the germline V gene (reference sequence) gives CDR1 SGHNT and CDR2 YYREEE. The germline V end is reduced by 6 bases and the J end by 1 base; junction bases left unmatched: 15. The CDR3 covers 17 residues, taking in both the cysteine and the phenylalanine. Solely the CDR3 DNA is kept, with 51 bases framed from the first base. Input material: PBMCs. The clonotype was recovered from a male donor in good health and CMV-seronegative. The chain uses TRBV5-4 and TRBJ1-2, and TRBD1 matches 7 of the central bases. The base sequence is TGTGCCAGCACCCCTCGGGGGCAGGGGGAAATTAACTATGGCTACACCTTC. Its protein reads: CASTPRGQGEINYGYTF.